Following are 27 T cell receptor beta chains from one sample sequenced in a study of OX40 agonist ivuxolimab in advanced cancers. Data came from immunoSEQ multiplex PCR; TCRdb stores just in-frame clones and leaves some out. The table has 5,600 or so clones, 71% seen once. This material consisted of CD4+ or CD8+ T cells sorted from blood, taken in a trial of the OX40 agonist ivuxolimab. These receptors were taken from an adult with an advanced solid tumor such as melanoma, head and neck, liver or kidney cancer.

This clone was seen a single time. V gene TRBV9 combines with J gene TRBJ2-7, with 9 nucleotides matching TRBD1. The length of the CDR3 is 13 residues. The trim removed 0 bases at V and 6 bases at J, leaving 1 base unmatched. CDR1 and CDR2 from the germline V gene are SGDLS and YYNGEE. This CDR3 reads CASSVGQGGEQYF. The CDR3 nucleotides are TGTGCCAGCAGCGTAGGACAGGGGGGCGAGCAGTACTTC.

The chain employs TRBV6-5 and TRBJ2-7, with 8 bases lining up with TRBD2. The CDR3 contains 15 residues. V shed 4 bases, J shed 7 bases, and the junction held 12 bases outside the gene matches. Germline V gene data show CDR1 as MNHEY and CDR2 as SVGAGI. CDR3 sequence reads: CASSSLAGVAGEQYF. CDR3 DNA: TGTGCCAGCAGTTCCCTTGCCGGGGTAGCGGGGGAGCAGTACTTC.

The V gene is TRBV7-6, the J gene TRBJ2-2, with a possible D match to TRBD2 (5 bases). Trimming left V 5 bases short and J 1 base short, with 14 bases between. The CDR3 totals 16 residues. Germline loops: CDR1 SGHVS, CDR2 FNYEAQ. The CDR3 DNA sequence: TGTGCCAGCAGCCAGGCCGGGGTCTTGAACACCGGGGAGCTGTTTTTT. It is translated as CASSQAGVLNTGELFF.

The rearrangement uses TRBV11-2 and TRBJ1-1; D not certain. Trimming removed 0 bases from V and 1 base from J, with 3 bases in between. Looked up from germline, CDR1 is SGHAT and CDR2 is FQNNGV. The CDR3 covers 13 residues. As DNA, the CDR3 is TGTGCCAGCAGCTTAGACAGGAACACTGAAGCTTTCTTT. Translation gives CASSLDRNTEAFF.

The CDR3 DNA reads as TGTGCCAGCAGCTTAGCTAAGAACGAGCAGTACTTC. It codes for CASSLAKNEQYF. The chain joins TRBV7-2 to TRBJ2-7; D is undetermined. Germline lookup yields CDR1 SGHTA and CDR2 FQGNSA. The CDR3 has 12 amino acids. Trimming took 0 bases from V and 5 from J, leaving 5 bases between them.

This sequence joins TRBV9 and TRBJ1-5; 7 bases agree with TRBD1. The V segment lost 7 bases and the J segment 3 bases; nucleotides outside the gene matches: 4. This CDR3 contains 13 residues. Germline loops: CDR1 SGDLS, CDR2 YYNGEE. The CDR3 region is CASARGNNQPQHF. The DNA of the CDR3 is TGTGCCAGCGCCAGGGGGAACAATCAGCCCCAGCATTTT. Full variable domain (missing parts from reference TRBV9 and TRBJ1-5): DSGVTQTPKHLITATGQRVTLRCSPRSGDLSVYWYQQSLDQGLQFLIQYYNGEERAKGNILERFSAQQFPDLHSELNLSSLELGDSALYFCASARGNNQPQHFGDGTRLSIL.

Comment on this clone: A much larger clone differs by one base, so this may be a read error. This chain connects TRBV19 to TRBJ1-2, with D tentatively TRBD1 (5 bases). Germline CDR1 LNHDA, CDR2 SQIVND (reference sequence). CDR3 length: 13 residues. V was shortened by 10 bases and J by 10 bases, with 22 bases between the two germline ends. As DNA, the CDR3 is TGTGCCACCCTATCCGTACAGGCCCATGACTACACCTTC. It encodes CATLSVQAHDYTF.

V is TRBV5-6 and J is TRBJ1-2; 10 nucleotides agree with TRBD1. The CDR3 extends over 14 amino acids. The germline V gene has CDR1 SGHDT and CDR2 YYEEEE. With 4 bases clipped from V and 5 bases from J, the junction kept 5 bases outside the gene matches. The CDR3 bases are TGTGCCAGCAGCCCGGACAGGGGGTTGTATGGCTACACCTTC. It codes for CASSPDRGLYGYTF. The whole variable domain, remainder taken from reference TRBV5-6 and TRBJ1-2, is DAGVTQSPTHLIKTRGQQVTLRCSPKSGHDTVSWYQQALGQGPQFIFQYYEEEERQRGNFPDRFSGHQFPNYSSELNVNALLLGDSALYLCASSPDRGLYGYTFGSGTRLTVV.

The gene calls are TRBV6-9 and TRBJ2-7, with 7 bases fitting TRBD2. The length of the CDR3 is 16 residues. The V segment lost 9 bases and the J segment 0 bases; nucleotides outside the gene matches: 14. Per the germline V gene, CDR1 is MNHGY and CDR2 is SVAAGI. CDR3 sequence: CASSEVPSGNSYEQYF. The DNA for the CDR3 is TGTGCCAGTAGTGAAGTACCTAGCGGAAACTCCTACGAGCAGTACTTC.

V and J are TRBV7-8 and TRBJ1-1; a weak D match, TRBD1 (5 bases). Germline V gene lookup returns CDR1 SGHVS and CDR2 FQNEAQ. This CDR3 spans 14 amino acids. Trimming removed 1 base from V and 2 bases from J, with 8 bases in between. CDR3 sequence (DNA): TGTGCCAGCAGCTTAGGGGGGGGAAACACTGAAGCTTTCTTT. Its protein is CASSLGGGNTEAFF.

V and J are TRBV12-5 and TRBJ2-1, with 11 bases aligning to TRBD2. Germline-derived CDR1 and CDR2 are LGHNT and FRNRAP. V lost 3 bases and J lost 2; bases outside the gene matches: 6. This CDR3 contains 17 residues. The CDR3 nucleotides read TGTGCTAGTGGTTTTTCGGATAGCGGGGGGGCCTACAATGAGCAGTTCTTC. Protein product: CASGFSDSGGAYNEQFF.

This chain uses TRBV7-6 with TRBJ2-7; D perhaps matches TRBD1 (6 bases). The V gene lost 2 bases and the J gene lost 2 bases, with 10 bases spanning the gap. There are 14 residues in the CDR3. CDR1 SGHVS and CDR2 FNYEAQ come from the germline V gene. The CDR3: CASSLTGTTYEQYF. The CDR3 region has the DNA TGTGCCAGCAGCTTAACTGGGACAACCTACGAGCAGTACTTC.

A few counts support this clone. The V and J genes are TRBV10-3 and TRBJ2-7; TRBD1 matches at 10 bases. Germline V gives CDR1 ENHRY, CDR2 SYGVKD. This CDR3 contains 13 residues. V was pared by 8 bases and J by 4 bases, with 5 bases of the junction left unmatched. CDR3 DNA sequence: TGTGCCATCGGACAGGGGGGTTGGTACGAGCAGTACTTC. Translated, it gives CAIGQGGWYEQYF.

The CDR3 DNA reads TGTGCCAGTAGTATAACGGGAGGTGCCTACAATGAGCAGTTCTTC. Encoded protein: CASSITGGAYNEQFF. The chain couples TRBV19 to TRBJ2-1, with 7 bases that match TRBD2. The V gene's germline CDR1 is LNHDA and CDR2 SQIVND (reference sequence). J lost 2 bases, V lost 2 bases, and 3 bases had no gene match. The CDR3 totals 15 residues. The variable domain in full, completed from reference TRBV19 and TRBJ2-1, reads DGGITQSPKYLFRKEGQNVTLSCEQNLNHDAMYWYRQDPGQGLRLIYYSQIVNDFQKGDIAEGYSVSREKKESFPLTVTSAQKNPTAFYLCASSITGGAYNEQFFGPGTRLTVL.

This chain connects TRBV7-8 to TRBJ1-6; a weak D match, TRBD1 (5 bases). The CDR3 runs 14 residues. From germline, CDR1 is SGHVS and CDR2 FQNEAQ. V lost 5 bases and J 10 bases, leaving 15 bases between the germline ends. The CDR3 region has the DNA TGTGCCAGCAGCGACCAGGGCGCCGGCTCACCCCTCCACTTT. Amino acids: CASSDQGAGSPLHF. Full variable domain (outside the CDR3, taken from reference TRBV7-8 and TRBJ1-6): GAGVSQSPRYKVAKRGQDVALRCDPISGHVSLFWYQQALGQGPEFLTYFQNEAQLDKSGLPSDRFFAERPEGSVSTLKIQRTQQEDSAVYLCASSDQGAGSPLHFGNGTRLTVT.

In its sample, this clone was seen a few times. The gene calls are TRBV28 and TRBJ1-1, with a possible D match to TRBD1 (5 bases). This CDR3 comprises 13 residues. The germline gives CDR1 MDHEN, CDR2 SYDVKM. Trimming shortened V by 4 bases and J by 13 bases, and 19 bases separated the two germline ends. The CDR3 here is CASSYPGTGGDFF. CDR3 in DNA: TGTGCCAGCAGTTATCCGGGGACCGGTGGGGATTTCTTT.

This clone was detected only once. V usage is TRBV4-1 and J usage is TRBJ2-1, with no clear D. CDR1 and CDR2 from the germline V gene are MGHRA and YSYEKL. CDR3 size: 13 residues. The ends were cut back, 3 bases at V and 4 bases at J, with 7 bases in the middle. The CDR3 bases are TGCGCCAGCAGCCAGACCCGATACAATGAGCAGTTCTTC. Protein sequence: CASSQTRYNEQFF.

The chain carries TRBV2 and TRBJ2-4; unclear D gene. The CDR3 totals 13 residues. Germline loops: CDR1 SNHLY, CDR2 FYNNEI. The V gene lost 2 bases and the J gene lost 10 bases, with 12 bases spanning the gap. CDR3 DNA: TGTGCCAGCAGTGAAACCCAACAGAGGATTCAGTACTTC. Translating gives CASSETQQRIQYF.

J is TRBJ1-1 and V is TRBV7-2, with D tentatively TRBD1 (6 bases). V lost 1 base to trimming and J lost 6 bases, with 15 bases between them. The CDR3 sequence is 15 residues long. CDR1 SGHTA and CDR2 FQGNSA come from the germline V gene. The CDR3 sequence is CASSLDRGAMSEAFF. The CDR3, as DNA: TGTGCCAGCAGCTTAGATCGGGGGGCAATGTCTGAAGCTTTCTTT.

This clone has just one count. The V gene is TRBV7-9, the J gene TRBJ2-1, with 16 bases matching TRBD2. CDR1 and CDR2 (germline): SEHNR, FQNEAQ (reference sequence). The CDR3 runs to 17 residues. V dropped 5 bases and J dropped 2; count of bases not matched to a gene: 3. The CDR3 protein is CASSPGTSGRAYNEQFF. The CDR3 bases are TGTGCCAGCAGCCCTGGGACTAGCGGGAGGGCCTACAATGAGCAGTTCTTC.

J is TRBJ2-5 and V is TRBV7-3; perhaps TRBD2 as D (6 bases). The CDR3 spans 16 residues. CDR1 is SGHTA, CDR2 FQGTGA, per germline. Between the trimmed V and J ends, which lost 5 bases and 0 bases, there was a span of 16 bases. CDR3 nucleotide sequence: TGTGCCAGCAGCCCCCTGGGGCGGGGACACCAAGAGACCCAGTACTTC. Protein sequence: CASSPLGRGHQETQYF. Drawing the rest from reference TRBV7-3 and TRBJ2-5, the complete variable domain is GAGVSQTPSNKVTEKGKYVELRCDPISGHTALYWYRQSLGQGPEFLIYFQGTGAADDSGLPNDRFFAVRPEGSVSTLKIQRTERGDSAVYLCASSPLGRGHQETQYFGPGTRLLVL.

The rearrangement uses TRBV4-1 and TRBJ2-7; TRBD1 matches at 9 bases. The J segment lost 5 bases and the V segment lost 2 bases, leaving 13 bases of the junction unmatched. CDR1 and CDR2 from the germline V gene are MGHRA and YSYEKL. This CDR3 region has 17 residues. The DNA of the CDR3 is TGCGCCAGCAGCCAATTTCCCCTGGACAGGGGAAGCAACGAGCAGTACTTC. This codes for CASSQFPLDRGSNEQYF.

The V call is TRBV5-4, the J call TRBJ1-1, with D possibly TRBD1 on 5 matching bases. Germline values: CDR1 SGHNT, CDR2 YYREEE (reference sequence). V was pared by 4 bases and J by 11 bases, with 12 bases between. This CDR3 is built from 11 residues. The CDR3 sequence is CASSRAGLAFF. The CDR3 DNA reads as TGTGCCAGCAGCCGGGCAGGGTTGGCTTTCTTT.

The genes are TRBV6-4 and TRBJ2-7; 8 nucleotides line up with TRBD1. The CDR3 consists of 12 residues. Per germline, CDR1 MRHNA and CDR2 SNTAGT. Unmatched junction bases numbered 2, after V lost 6 bases and J lost 4 bases. The CDR3 DNA reads TGTGCCAGCAGAAACAGGGGGTACGAGCAGTACTTC. The encoded protein is CASRNRGYEQYF.

This clone has only a few counts. At one of its ends the junction is not consistent with the germline gene, which may arise from a read error. The rearrangement uses TRBV13 and TRBJ1-5; D not resolved. The CDR3 extends over 13 amino acids. Per the germline V gene, CDR1 is PRHDT and CDR2 is FYEKMQ (reference sequence). CDR3 amino acids: CASSLAARRPQHF. The CDR3 DNA reads as TGTGCCAGCAGTTTAGCCGCGAGACGGCCCCAGCATTTT.

This chain connects TRBV6-6 to TRBJ2-7; TRBD1 is a possible D gene (6 bases). This CDR3 contains 15 residues. Trimming removed 8 bases at V and 9 bases at J, with 26 bases between. Germline-derived CDR1 and CDR2 are MNHNY and SVGAGI (reference sequence). The CDR3 DNA reads TGTGCCAGCCGAACGGTACAGGGACCTACTGGGGGGCAGTACTTC. It is translated as CASRTVQGPTGGQYF.

This rearrangement joins TRBV6-5 to TRBJ2-3; the D is unclear. The CDR3 extends over 11 amino acids. Germline lookup yields CDR1 MNHEY and CDR2 SVGAGI. Trimming cost V 0 bases and J 9 bases, with 4 bases left between them. CDR3 loop: CASSYSFTQYF. The CDR3 nucleotides read TGTGCCAGCAGTTACTCGTTCACGCAGTATTTT.